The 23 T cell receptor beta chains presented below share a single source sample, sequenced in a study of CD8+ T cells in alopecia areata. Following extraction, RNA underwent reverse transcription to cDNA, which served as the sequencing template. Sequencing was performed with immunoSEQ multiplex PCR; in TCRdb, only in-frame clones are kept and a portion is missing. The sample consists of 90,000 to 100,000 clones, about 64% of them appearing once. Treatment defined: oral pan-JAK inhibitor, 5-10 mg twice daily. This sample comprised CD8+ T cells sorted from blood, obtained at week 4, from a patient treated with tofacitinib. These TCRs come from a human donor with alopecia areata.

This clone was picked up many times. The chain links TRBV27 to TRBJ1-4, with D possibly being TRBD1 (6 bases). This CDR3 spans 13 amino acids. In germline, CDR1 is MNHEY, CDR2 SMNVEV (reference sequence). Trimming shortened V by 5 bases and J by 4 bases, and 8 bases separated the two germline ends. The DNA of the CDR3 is TGTGCCAGCAGTCCGGACAGTAATGAAAAACTGTTTTTT. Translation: CASSPDSNEKLFF.

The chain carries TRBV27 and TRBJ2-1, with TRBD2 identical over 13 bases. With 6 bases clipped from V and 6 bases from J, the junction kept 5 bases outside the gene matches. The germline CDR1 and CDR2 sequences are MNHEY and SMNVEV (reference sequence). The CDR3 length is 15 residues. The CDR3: CASSQGLAGSNEQFF. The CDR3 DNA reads TGTGCCAGCAGCCAGGGACTAGCGGGGAGCAATGAGCAGTTCTTC.

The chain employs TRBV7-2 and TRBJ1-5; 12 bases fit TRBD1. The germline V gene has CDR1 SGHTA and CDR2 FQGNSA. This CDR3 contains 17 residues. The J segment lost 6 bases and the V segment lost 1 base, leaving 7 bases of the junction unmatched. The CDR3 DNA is TGTGCCAGCAGCTTAGTAGCCGGGACAGGGGGCCTTCAGCCCCAGCATTTT. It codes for CASSLVAGTGGLQPQHF. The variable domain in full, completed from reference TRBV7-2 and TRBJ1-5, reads GAGVSQSPSNKVTEKGKDVELRCDPISGHTALYWYRQSLGQGLEFLIYFQGNSAPDKSGLPSDRFSAERTGGSVSTLTIQRTQQEDSAVYLCASSLVAGTGGLQPQHFGDGTRLSIL.

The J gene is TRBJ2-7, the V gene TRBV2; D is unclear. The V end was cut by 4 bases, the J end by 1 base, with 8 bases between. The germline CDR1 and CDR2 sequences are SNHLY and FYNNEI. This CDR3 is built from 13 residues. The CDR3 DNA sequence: TGTGCCAGCAGTGTGGCAGCTTCCTACGAGCAGTACTTC. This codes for CASSVAASYEQYF.

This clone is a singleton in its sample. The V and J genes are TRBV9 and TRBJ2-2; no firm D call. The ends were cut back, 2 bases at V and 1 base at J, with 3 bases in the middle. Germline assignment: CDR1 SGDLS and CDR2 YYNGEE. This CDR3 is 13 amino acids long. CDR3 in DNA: TGTGCCAGCAGCGTGCAGAACACCGGGGAGCTGTTTTTT. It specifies CASSVQNTGELFF.

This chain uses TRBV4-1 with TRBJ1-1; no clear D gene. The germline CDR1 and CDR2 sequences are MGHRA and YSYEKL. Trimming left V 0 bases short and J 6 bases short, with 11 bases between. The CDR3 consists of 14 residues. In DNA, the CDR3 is TGCGCCAGCAGCCAAGAGCCCCCCGTGGCTGAAGCTTTCTTT. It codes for CASSQEPPVAEAFF.

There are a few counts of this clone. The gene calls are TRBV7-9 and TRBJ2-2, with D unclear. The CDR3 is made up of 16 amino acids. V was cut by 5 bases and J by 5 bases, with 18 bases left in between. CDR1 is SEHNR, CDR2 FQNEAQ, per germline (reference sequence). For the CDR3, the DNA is TGTGCCAGCAGCCCGCGACTGGGGTCCGGGACCGGGGAGCTGTTTTTT. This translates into CASSPRLGSGTGELFF.

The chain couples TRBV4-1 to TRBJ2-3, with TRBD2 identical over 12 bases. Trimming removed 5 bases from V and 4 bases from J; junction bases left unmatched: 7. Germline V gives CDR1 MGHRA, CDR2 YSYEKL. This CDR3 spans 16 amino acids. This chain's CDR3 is CASSSLAGGGADTQYF. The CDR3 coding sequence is TGCGCCAGCAGCTCACTAGCGGGGGGAGGTGCAGATACGCAGTATTTT.

Written as DNA, the CDR3 is TGCGCCAGCAGCTTGGCCAGCACCGATTCACCCCTCCACTTT. Translated, it gives CASSLASTDSPLHF. This chain connects TRBV5-1 to TRBJ1-6; D unclear. This CDR3 has 14 amino acids. Trimming pared 0 bases from V and 8 bases from J, leaving 9 bases between. Germline CDR1 and CDR2: SGHRS and YFSETQ.

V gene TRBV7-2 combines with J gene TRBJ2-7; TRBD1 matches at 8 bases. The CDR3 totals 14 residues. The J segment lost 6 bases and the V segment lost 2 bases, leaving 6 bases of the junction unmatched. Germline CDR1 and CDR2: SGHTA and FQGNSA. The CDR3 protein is CASSLTADRVEQYF. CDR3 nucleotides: TGTGCCAGCAGCTTAACCGCGGACAGGGTCGAGCAGTACTTC.

Written as DNA, the CDR3 is TGTGCCAGCAGCTTGAGCCAGCCGAAGGGGTCTGAGGAGGCTCAGCCCCAGCATTTT. Translation: CASSLSQPKGSEEAQPQHF. The chain carries TRBV5-6 and TRBJ1-5, with D possibly being TRBD1 (5 bases). Germline CDR1 is SGHDT and CDR2 is YYEEEE. This CDR3 contains 19 residues. The V end lost 1 base, the J end lost 6 bases, and 26 bases lay between the germline ends.

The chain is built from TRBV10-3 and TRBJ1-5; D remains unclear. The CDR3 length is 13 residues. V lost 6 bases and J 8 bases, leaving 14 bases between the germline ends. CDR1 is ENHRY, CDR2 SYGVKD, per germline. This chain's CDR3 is CAIRSGGSEPQHF. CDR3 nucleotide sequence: TGTGCCATCAGGTCAGGAGGGAGCGAGCCCCAGCATTTT.

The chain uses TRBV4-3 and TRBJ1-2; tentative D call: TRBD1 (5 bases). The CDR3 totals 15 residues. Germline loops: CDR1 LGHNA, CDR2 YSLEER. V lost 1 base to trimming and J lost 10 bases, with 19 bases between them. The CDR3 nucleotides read TGCGCCAGCAGCCAAGGAAGTGACAGCATTACCTTCTACACCTTC. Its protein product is CASSQGSDSITFYTF.

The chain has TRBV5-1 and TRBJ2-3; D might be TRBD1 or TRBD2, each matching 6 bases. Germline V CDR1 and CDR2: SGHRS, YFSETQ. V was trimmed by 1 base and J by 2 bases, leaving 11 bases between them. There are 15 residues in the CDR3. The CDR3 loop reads CASSLWGAVTDTQYF. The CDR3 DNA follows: TGCGCCAGCAGCTTGTGGGGGGCTGTCACAGATACGCAGTATTTT.

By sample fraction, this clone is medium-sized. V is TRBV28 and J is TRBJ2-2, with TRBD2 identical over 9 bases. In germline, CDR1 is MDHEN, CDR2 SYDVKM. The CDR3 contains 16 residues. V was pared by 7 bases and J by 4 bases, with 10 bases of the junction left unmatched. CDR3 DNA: TGTGCCAGCACCCCCTGGACTAGCGAATTCACCGGGGAGCTGTTTTTT. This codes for CASTPWTSEFTGELFF.

This CDR3 reads CASSDRTDTQYF. The CDR3 DNA sequence: TGTGCCAGCAGTGACCGAACAGATACGCAGTATTTT. The chain carries TRBV6-5 and TRBJ2-3, with D unclear. CDR1 is MNHEY and CDR2 is SVGAGI in the germline V gene. The CDR3 extends over 12 amino acids. Trimming removed 5 bases at V and 3 bases at J, with 6 bases between.

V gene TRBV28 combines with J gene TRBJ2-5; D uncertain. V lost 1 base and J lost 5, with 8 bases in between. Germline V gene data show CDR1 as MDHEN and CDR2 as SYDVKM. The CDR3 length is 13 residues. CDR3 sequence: CASSLFTRETQYF. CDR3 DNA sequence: TGTGCCAGCAGTTTATTCACACGGGAGACCCAGTACTTC.

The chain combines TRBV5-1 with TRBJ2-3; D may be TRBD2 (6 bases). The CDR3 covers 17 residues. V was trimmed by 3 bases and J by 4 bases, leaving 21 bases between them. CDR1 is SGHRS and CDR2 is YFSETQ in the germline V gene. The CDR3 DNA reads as TGCGCCAGCAGCTCCGGTACGGCGGGGTTGGGTTCAGATACGCAGTATTTT. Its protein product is CASSSGTAGLGSDTQYF.

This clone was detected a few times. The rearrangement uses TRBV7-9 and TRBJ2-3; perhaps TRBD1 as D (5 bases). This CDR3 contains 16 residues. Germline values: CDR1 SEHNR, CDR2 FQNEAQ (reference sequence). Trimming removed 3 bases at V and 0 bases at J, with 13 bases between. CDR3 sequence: CASSFDRLSSTDTQYF. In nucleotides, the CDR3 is TGTGCCAGCAGCTTCGACAGATTATCTAGCACAGATACGCAGTATTTT.

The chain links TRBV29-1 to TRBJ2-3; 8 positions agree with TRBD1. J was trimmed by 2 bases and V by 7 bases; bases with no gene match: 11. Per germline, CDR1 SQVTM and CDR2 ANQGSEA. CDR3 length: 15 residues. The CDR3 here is CSAPTGTGYTDTQYF. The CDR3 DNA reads TGCAGCGCCCCGACAGGGACAGGATACACAGATACGCAGTATTTT.

DNA for the CDR3: TGTGCCAGCAGTTTCTTAGCGGGAGGGCTTGCTGGCACAGATACGCAGTATTTT. It yields the protein CASSFLAGGLAGTDTQYF. The chain recombines TRBV27 with TRBJ2-3; 11 bases match TRBD2. The CDR3 covers 18 residues. V lost 3 bases and J lost 1; bases outside the gene matches: 9. Germline V CDR1 and CDR2: MNHEY, SMNVEV (reference sequence).

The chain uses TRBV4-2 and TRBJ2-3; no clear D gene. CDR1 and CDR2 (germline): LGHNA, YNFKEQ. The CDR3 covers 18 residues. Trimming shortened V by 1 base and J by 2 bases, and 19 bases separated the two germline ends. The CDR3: CASSQVLGPEFTTDTQYF. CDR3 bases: TGTGCCAGCAGCCAAGTTCTAGGACCCGAATTTACCACAGATACGCAGTATTTT.

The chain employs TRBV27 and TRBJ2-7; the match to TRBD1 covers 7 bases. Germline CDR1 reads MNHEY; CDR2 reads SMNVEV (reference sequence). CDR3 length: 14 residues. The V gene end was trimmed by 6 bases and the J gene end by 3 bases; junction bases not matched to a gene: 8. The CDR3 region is CASSETGSGYEQYF. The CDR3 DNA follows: TGTGCCAGCAGCGAGACAGGGTCGGGCTACGAGCAGTACTTC.